This entry concerns a single T cell receptor (beta chain). This sample was included in a study of PD-L1 blockade in urothelial cancer. In the study overall: Analyses were performed on blood at 3 weeks after treatment start (the second dose) and at 6 weeks.

TCRdb's table, derived via immunoSEQ multiplex PCR, lists solely in-frame clones and lacks some. The repertoire has nearly 30,000 clones, roughly 86% of them found once; the top ten carry under 3.5%. V was trimmed by 0 bases and J by 4 bases, leaving 11 bases between them. Per germline, CDR1 SGHRS and CDR2 YFSETQ. This CDR3 is 15 amino acids long. Material: PBMCs, obtained around atezolizumab (anti-PD-L1) treatment. The V gene is TRBV5-1, the J gene TRBJ1-5; a possible D gene is TRBD1 (5 bases). The source of this sequence is a middle-aged man with urothelial cancer. DNA for the CDR3: TGCGCCAGCAGCTTGGGTGACAGATTAAATCAGCCCCAGCATTTT. It yields the protein CASSLGDRLNQPQHF.